The present entry profiles one T cell receptor (beta chain) with its context. Its antigen is not known. The same CDR3 can be traced to other DNA sequences in this sample. The data are from a study of neoadjuvant nivolumab and ipilimumab in lung cancer. As for the study in general: Nivolumab 3 mg/kg was given days 1, 15 and 29, plus ipilimumab 1 mg/kg day 1 in combination.

TCRdb's table, derived via immunoSEQ multiplex PCR, lists solely in-frame clones and lacks some. The repertoire holds under 15,000 clones, with about two thirds as singletons. V dropped 2 bases and J dropped 4 bases, with 11 bases sitting between them. There are 14 residues in the CDR3. Germline loops: CDR1 MNHEY, CDR2 SVGAGI. Whole-study results and caveats: Pretherapy blood TCR richness correlated positively with resected tumor richness.

The V call is TRBV6-5, the J call TRBJ1-2, with D perhaps TRBD1 (6 bases). The sequencing used peripheral blood, collected after neoadjuvant nivolumab, alone or with ipilimumab, at or shortly before surgery. The origin of this receptor is an adult with non-small cell lung cancer. This CDR3 reads CASSYGGQPYGYTF. DNA for the CDR3: TGTGCCAGCAGTTACGGTGGACAGCCCTATGGCTACACCTTC.